Following are 16 T cell receptor beta chains from one sample sequenced in a study of PD-1 blockade in classical Hodgkin lymphoma. In every patient, relapse followed autologous stem cell transplantation, while exposure to brentuximab vedotin differed. Data came from immunoSEQ multiplex PCR; TCRdb stores just in-frame clones and leaves some out. The sample has tens of thousands of clones, about 88% seen once. Sequencing was performed on peripheral blood mononuclear cells (PBMCs), taken before the second cycle of nivolumab. These receptor sequences come from a human donor with classical Hodgkin lymphoma.

The genes are TRBV27 and TRBJ1-4, with TRBD1 as a possible D gene (5 bases). Trimming cost V 8 bases and J 5 bases, with 15 bases left between them. CDR3 size: 14 residues. CDR1 and CDR2 (germline): MNHEY, SMNVEV (reference sequence). The CDR3 sequence: CASGRTGLNEKLFF. For the CDR3, the DNA is TGTGCCAGCGGACGCACAGGATTGAATGAAAAACTGTTTTTT.

The rearrangement links TRBV4-2 to TRBJ2-7; D gene uncertain. V was shortened by 0 bases and J by 0 bases, with 12 bases between the two germline ends. Per germline, CDR1 LGHNA and CDR2 YNFKEQ. There are 16 residues in the CDR3. The CDR3 DNA sequence: TGTGCCAGCAGCCAAGAGACGTACAAGAGCTCCTACGAGCAGTACTTC. As protein: CASSQETYKSSYEQYF.

The chain joins TRBV6-5 to TRBJ2-3, with TRBD2 matching 14 bases. The CDR3 sequence is 15 residues long. In germline, CDR1 is MNHEY, CDR2 SVGAGI. The junction had 3 bases not matched to a gene; V was cut back by 6 bases and J by 4 bases. CDR3 region: CASSGLAGGADTQYF. Written as DNA, the CDR3 is TGTGCCAGCAGCGGACTAGCGGGGGGCGCAGATACGCAGTATTTT.

The CDR3 nucleotides read TGTGCCAGCAGTTGGACAGGGATCGGCGTCGGGCAGTACTTC. Its protein product is CASSWTGIGVGQYF. This sequence joins TRBV6-5 and TRBJ2-7, with 8 bases fitting TRBD1. V gave up 4 bases and J gave up 9 bases; unmatched junction bases: 11. The V gene's germline CDR1 is MNHEY and CDR2 SVGAGI. The CDR3 length is 14 residues.

This chain joins TRBV7-2 and TRBJ1-1; TRBD1 agrees at 8 bases. Germline values: CDR1 SGHTA, CDR2 FQGNSA. J gave up 1 base and V 4 bases, and 8 bases lay outside the gene matches. This CDR3 comprises 16 residues. CDR3 nucleotide sequence: TGTGCCAGCAGCTCCCGCCAGGGGGCGAGGAACACTGAAGCTTTCTTT. Its translation is CASSSRQGARNTEAFF.

The chain combines TRBV5-1 with TRBJ2-1, with TRBD1 identical over 7 bases. Germline V CDR1 and CDR2: SGHRS, YFSETQ. Trimming at V came to 4 bases and at J to 2 bases, leaving 3 bases not matched to a gene. CDR3 length: 14 residues. CDR3 DNA: TGCGCCAGCAGCCTGGGACAGACCTACAATGAGCAGTTCTTC. As protein: CASSLGQTYNEQFF.

The CDR3 reads CASSVTPNSGNTIYF. Here the CDR3 DNA reads TGTGCCAGCAGTGTGACACCAAACTCTGGAAACACCATATATTTT. V is TRBV28 and J is TRBJ1-3; D ambiguous. CDR1 and CDR2 from the germline V gene are MDHEN and SYDVKM. Trimming took off 5 bases at V and 0 bases at J, with 11 bases between the two ends. The CDR3 has 15 residues. The whole variable domain, filled in from reference TRBV28 and TRBJ1-3, reads DVKVTQSSRYLVKRTGEKVFLECVQDMDHENMFWYRQDPGLGLRLIYFSYDVKMKEKGDIPEGYSVSREKKERFSLILESASTNQTSMYLCASSVTPNSGNTIYFGEGSWLTVV.

The J gene is TRBJ2-3, the V gene TRBV6-6, with D possibly being TRBD2 (6 bases). Germline loops: CDR1 MNHNY, CDR2 SVGAGI (reference sequence). Trimming stripped 10 bases from V and 5 bases from J, with 19 bases between. The CDR3 contains 14 residues. In DNA form, the CDR3 reads TGTGCCACCGGCCGGGGGTGGGGGAGAGATACGCAGTATTTT. It codes for CATGRGWGRDTQYF.

The chain joins TRBV11-2 to TRBJ2-5; TRBD2 agrees at 7 bases. V was clipped by 4 bases and J by 5 bases; unmatched bases: 13. CDR3 length: 16 amino acids. Looked up from germline, CDR1 is SGHAT and CDR2 is FQNNGV. The CDR3 DNA sequence: TGTGCCAGCAGCTCCACCGGACTAGTAGTGGGGGAGACCCAGTACTTC. Residues: CASSSTGLVVGETQYF.

CDR3 nucleotides: TGCGCCAGCGGCCTGACAGGGGCGGCGACTGAAGCTTTCTTT. Translation: CASGLTGAATEAFF. The chain is built from TRBV5-1 and TRBJ1-1; 8 bases align to TRBD1. The V gene's germline CDR1 is SGHRS and CDR2 YFSETQ. The ends lost 7 bases at V and 5 bases at J; junction bases unmatched: 10. The CDR3 has 14 residues.

J is TRBJ2-3 and V is TRBV5-1; a possible D gene is TRBD2 (5 bases). V gave up 0 bases and J gave up 5 bases, with 13 bases separating them. The CDR3 runs to 15 residues. The germline CDR1 and CDR2 sequences are SGHRS and YFSETQ. CDR3 sequence: CASSLDGRAGDTQYF. In DNA, the CDR3 is TGCGCCAGCAGCTTGGATGGGCGGGCGGGAGATACGCAGTATTTT.

The J gene is TRBJ1-5, the V gene TRBV6-5; possibly TRBD1 for D (6 bases). CDR3 length: 16 residues. V gave up 4 bases and J gave up 3 bases, with 16 bases separating them. The germline CDR1 and CDR2 sequences are MNHEY and SVGAGI. The CDR3 reads CASSFSGTSLNQPQHF. The CDR3 DNA sequence: TGTGCCAGCAGTTTCTCCGGGACAAGCCTCAATCAGCCCCAGCATTTT.

The gene calls are TRBV4-1 and TRBJ2-5, with a tentative D call TRBD1 (5 bases). The CDR3 contains 14 residues. V was clipped by 4 bases and J by 7 bases, with 16 bases between them. Germline V gene lookup returns CDR1 MGHRA and CDR2 YSYEKL. The CDR3 nucleotides are TGCGCCAGCAGCCCCCGGGCCCTCCAGGGGACCCAGTACTTC. It is translated as CASSPRALQGTQYF.

The chain recombines TRBV29-1 with TRBJ2-7; D is perhaps TRBD1 or TRBD2 (5 bases each). V dropped 4 bases and J dropped 0 bases, with 13 bases sitting between them. The CDR3 is 14 residues long. Germline CDR1 reads SQVTM; CDR2 reads ANQGSEA. The CDR3 loop reads CSVGGVGTSYEQYF. The CDR3 nucleotides are TGCAGCGTTGGGGGCGTCGGGACCTCCTACGAGCAGTACTTC.

The chain combines TRBV29-1 with TRBJ2-7, with TRBD2 identical over 13 bases. The germline CDR1 and CDR2 sequences are SQVTM and ANQGSEA. The CDR3 runs 17 residues. J lost 0 bases, V lost 5 bases, and 10 bases had no gene match. CDR3 sequence reads: CSVRLAGGPTPSYEQYF. The DNA for the CDR3 is TGCAGCGTTAGACTAGCGGGGGGCCCGACCCCCTCCTACGAGCAGTACTTC.

This clone occurred once. V and J are TRBV5-1 and TRBJ2-3; 12 bases align to TRBD2. V was clipped by 3 bases and J by 11 bases; unmatched bases: 10. Germline-derived CDR1 and CDR2 are SGHRS and YFSETQ. This CDR3 contains 15 residues. Here the CDR3 DNA reads TGCGCCAGCAGCTGGGATTCTAGCGGGGGGGCCGGGCAGTATTTT. It translates to CASSWDSSGGAGQYF. Full variable domain (outside the CDR3, taken from reference TRBV5-1 and TRBJ2-3): KAGVTQTPRYLIKTRGQQVTLSCSPISGHRSVSWYQQTPGQGLQFLFEYFSETQRNKGNFPGRFSGRQFSNSRSEMNVSTLELGDSALYLCASSWDSSGGAGQYFGPGTRLTVL.